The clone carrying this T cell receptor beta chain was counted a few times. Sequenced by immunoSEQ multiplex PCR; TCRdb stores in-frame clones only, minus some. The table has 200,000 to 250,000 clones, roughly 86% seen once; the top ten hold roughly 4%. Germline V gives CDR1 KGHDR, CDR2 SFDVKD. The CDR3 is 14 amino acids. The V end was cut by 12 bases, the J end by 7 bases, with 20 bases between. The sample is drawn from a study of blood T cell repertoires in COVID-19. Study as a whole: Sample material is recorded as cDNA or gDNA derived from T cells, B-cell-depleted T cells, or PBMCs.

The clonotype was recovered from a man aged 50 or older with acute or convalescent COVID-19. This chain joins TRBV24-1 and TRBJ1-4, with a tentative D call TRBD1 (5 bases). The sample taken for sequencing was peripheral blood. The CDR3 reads CAPYQTGKGEKLFF. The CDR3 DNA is TGTGCCCCTTACCAAACAGGTAAGGGTGAAAAACTGTTTTTT.